The clone carrying this TCR beta chain was found a few times. The source of the sample is a study of HIV-infected patients and healthy controls. Germline values: CDR1 LGHNT, CDR2 FRNRAP. Trimming took off 11 bases at V and 5 bases at J, with 12 bases between the two ends. The CDR3 sequence is 11 residues long. TCRdb re-analysed the 5' RACE reads in MiXCR, keeping a single row per CDR3 protein. The sample has approximately 67,000 distinct CDR3 sequences; around 17% are singletons. The rearrangement uses TRBV12-5 and TRBJ2-5; the D is unclear. Sequencing was carried out using CD4+ T cells from blood. This clonotype originated in a human donor in good health. The CDR3 DNA is TGTGCTGGATGGCAGGACGAGACCCAGTACTTC. It specifies CAGWQDETQYF.